The 21 T cell receptor beta chains below come from one sample, sequenced in a study of early T cells in non-severe SARS-CoV-2 infection. TCRdb re-derived calls from the 5' RACE reads in MiXCR, one entry per CDR3 protein. This sample has 25,000 to 35,000 distinct CDR3 sequences, with about 6% found just once. The sample consisted of whole blood. These receptors originate from an adult who was a healthcare worker with PCR-confirmed SARS-CoV-2 infection or an uninfected control (not recorded which).

This clonotype has at least ten counts. This sequence joins TRBV6-6 and TRBJ2-7; D is ambiguous. V shed 4 bases and J shed 5 bases, with 12 bases lying between them. Germline-derived CDR1 and CDR2 are MNHNY and SVGAGI (reference sequence). This CDR3 contains 13 residues. CDR3 amino acids: CASSSDSRNEQYF. The CDR3 coding sequence is TGTGCCAGCAGTTCGGATAGCCGAAACGAGCAGTACTTC.

This clonotype was seen repeatedly, ten times or more. This chain uses TRBV7-9 with TRBJ2-7; possible D gene TRBD2, 5 bases. V was pared by 5 bases and J by 6 bases, with 20 bases between. The CDR3 totals 15 residues. CDR1 is SEHNR, CDR2 FQNEAQ, per germline (reference sequence). The CDR3 sequence is CASSAPGLRGGEQYF. The CDR3 DNA sequence: TGTGCCAGCAGCGCCCCCGGGCTACGGGGTGGCGAGCAGTACTTC.

The chain is built from TRBV4-1 and TRBJ1-1, with D uncertain. The CDR3 has 15 amino acids. Germline CDR1 and CDR2: MGHRA and YSYEKL. V was cut by 0 bases and J by 0 bases, with 8 bases left in between. The CDR3 DNA is TGCGCCAGCAGCCAAGAGCCGGCGTTGAACACTGAAGCTTTCTTT. It yields the protein CASSQEPALNTEAFF.

This clonotype was seen at least ten times. V usage is TRBV30 and J usage is TRBJ2-7; 7 bases are shared with TRBD2. Trimming removed 0 bases from V and 5 bases from J; junction bases left unmatched: 1. This CDR3 has 12 amino acids. Germline assignment: CDR1 GTSNPN and CDR2 SVGIG (reference sequence). CDR3 loop: CAWSVLADEQYF. As DNA, the CDR3 is TGTGCCTGGAGTGTTCTAGCGGACGAGCAGTACTTC.

This clonotype was seen only a few times. The rearrangement joins TRBV28 to TRBJ1-5; D not certain. V was cut by 3 bases and J by 6 bases, with 6 bases left in between. The V gene's germline CDR1 is MDHEN and CDR2 SYDVKM. CDR3 length equals 12 residues. The CDR3 region has the DNA TGTGCCAGCAGTTTTCGAGGTCAGCCCCAGCATTTT. The encoded protein is CASSFRGQPQHF.

There are many counts of this clonotype. The chain recombines TRBV7-2 with TRBJ2-1; weak D call: TRBD2 (5 bases). From germline, CDR1 is SGHTA and CDR2 FQGNSA. The CDR3 is 13 residues long. Deletions cut 5 bases from V and 7 bases from J, with 12 bases between. The CDR3: CASSQPGENEQFF. CDR3 nucleotides: TGTGCCAGCAGCCAACCCGGGGAGAATGAGCAGTTCTTC.

The table lists this clonotype with a few counts. The rearrangement uses TRBV28 and TRBJ2-2, with unresolved D. Germline V CDR1 and CDR2: MDHEN, SYDVKM. There are 12 residues in the CDR3. Trimming took off 7 bases at V and 3 bases at J, with 6 bases between the two ends. The CDR3 region has the DNA TGTGCCAGCAAACGGGACACCGGGGAGCTGTTTTTT. As protein: CASKRDTGELFF. The full variable domain, completed using reference TRBV28 and TRBJ2-2, is DVKVTQSSRYLVKRTGEKVFLECVQDMDHENMFWYRQDPGLGLRLIYFSYDVKMKEKGDIPEGYSVSREKKERFSLILESASTNQTSMYLCASKRDTGELFFGEGSRLTVL.

There are a few counts of this clonotype. This chain connects TRBV7-9 to TRBJ2-7, with TRBD1 matching 9 bases. The trim removed 4 bases at V and 3 bases at J, leaving 4 bases unmatched. Germline V gene data show CDR1 as SEHNR and CDR2 as FQNEAQ (reference sequence). The CDR3 is made up of 14 amino acids. CDR3: CASSWDREVYEQYF. The CDR3 DNA reads TGTGCCAGCAGCTGGGACAGGGAGGTCTACGAGCAGTACTTC.

V is TRBV12-5 and J is TRBJ2-3; 12 bases are shared with TRBD2. Trimming took 5 bases from V and 0 from J; bases not matched to a gene: 3. Germline lookup yields CDR1 LGHNT and CDR2 FRNRAP. The CDR3 consists of 16 residues. In DNA, the CDR3 is TGTGCTAGTGGTCGCGGACTAGCGGGGAGCACAGATACGCAGTATTTT. Protein sequence: CASGRGLAGSTDTQYF.

This clonotype was found many times. The chain links TRBV29-1 to TRBJ1-2; D uncertain. The CDR3 length is 14 residues. V was cut by 6 bases and J by 3 bases, with 17 bases left in between. Germline CDR1 SQVTM, CDR2 ANQGSEA. The CDR3 DNA reads as TGCAGCGTGCAACACAGACTTTTCGACTATGGCTACACCTTC. Amino acids: CSVQHRLFDYGYTF.

This clonotype was seen many times. The chain joins TRBV12-3 or TRBV12-4 to TRBJ1-1; D possibly corresponds to TRBD1 (5 bases). The CDR3 loop spans 12 amino acids. V was shortened by 7 bases and J by 8 bases, with 14 bases between the two germline ends. The CDR3 region has the DNA TGTGCCAGCACCTTAGGGGTGACCGAAGCTTTCTTT. It is translated as CASTLGVTEAFF.

This clonotype was seen ten or more times. The rearrangement joins TRBV7-2 to TRBJ1-6, with a possible D match to TRBD1 (6 bases). The germline gives CDR1 SGHTA, CDR2 FQGNSA. V was cut by 0 bases and J by 10 bases, with 13 bases left in between. The CDR3 is 15 residues long. CDR3 amino acids: CASSLARTGRSPLHF. CDR3 DNA: TGTGCCAGCAGCTTAGCCCGAACAGGGAGGTCACCCCTCCACTTT.

This clonotype was seen at least ten times. V gene TRBV20-1 combines with J gene TRBJ2-5; the match to TRBD1 covers 7 bases. Germline CDR1 DFQATT, CDR2 SNEGSKA (reference sequence). This CDR3 has 15 residues. Trimming at V came to 1 base and at J to 3 bases, leaving 8 bases not matched to a gene. The CDR3 coding sequence is TGCAGTGCTAGAGTCTGGGACCAGGGGGAAGAGACCCAGTACTTC. Residues: CSARVWDQGEETQYF.

This clonotype showed up just a few times. Germline and junction disagree at one end, which may indicate a read error. The chain joins TRBV12-3 or TRBV12-4 to TRBJ2-1; D uncertain. This CDR3 is built from 16 residues. This CDR3 reads CASSLEALWSYNEQFF. The CDR3 DNA follows: TGTGCCAGCAGCTTAGAGGCCCTTTGGTCCTACAATGAGCAGTTCTTC.

This clonotype turned up a few times. The V gene is TRBV9, the J gene TRBJ2-5; 7 bases fit TRBD1. The V gene's germline CDR1 is SGDLS and CDR2 YYNGEE. The CDR3 sequence is 14 residues long. The V segment lost 5 bases and the J segment 3 bases; nucleotides outside the gene matches: 7. This CDR3 reads CASSVGTDEETQYF. In nucleotides, the CDR3 is TGTGCCAGCAGTGTGGGGACAGATGAAGAGACCCAGTACTTC.

This clonotype came up many times. The chain couples TRBV7-2 to TRBJ2-3; 7 bases align to TRBD2. Germline V gene sequence: CDR1 SGHTA, CDR2 FQGNSA. The CDR3 extends over 14 amino acids. With V trimmed by 5 bases and J by 6 bases, 8 bases remained unmatched. The CDR3 spells CASSAGIGRDTQYF. Written as DNA, the CDR3 is TGTGCCAGCAGCGCAGGCATCGGGAGGGATACGCAGTATTTT.

This clonotype was detected many times. V usage is TRBV5-5 and J usage is TRBJ2-2; D call uncertain. CDR1 and CDR2 from the germline V gene are SGHKS and YYEKEE (reference sequence). Trimming removed 0 bases from V and 5 bases from J, with 17 bases in between. This CDR3 comprises 17 residues. This CDR3 reads CASSLEEAAVSTGELFF. As DNA, the CDR3 is TGTGCCAGCAGCTTGGAAGAGGCGGCGGTCTCAACCGGGGAGCTGTTTTTT.

This clonotype was recorded many times. The chain carries TRBV9 and TRBJ1-3; D is unclear. The CDR3 loop spans 12 amino acids. V gave up 6 bases and J gave up 1 base, with 5 bases separating them. From germline, CDR1 is SGDLS and CDR2 YYNGEE. CDR3 amino acids: CASKGSGNTIYF. The CDR3 DNA follows: TGTGCCAGCAAAGGTTCTGGAAACACCATATATTTT.

This clonotype was recorded many times. The chain joins TRBV12-3 or TRBV12-4 to TRBJ2-7; the D is unclear. V lost 2 bases and J 3 bases, leaving 8 bases between the germline ends. The length of the CDR3 is 13 residues. The DNA of the CDR3 is TGTGCCAGCAGTTTATATATGAGCTACGAGCAGTACTTC. Translating gives CASSLYMSYEQYF.

The rearrangement uses TRBV29-1 and TRBJ2-3; 9 bases line up with TRBD2. With 4 bases clipped from V and 4 bases from J, the junction kept 12 bases outside the gene matches. CDR3 length: 16 residues. Germline V gene sequence: CDR1 SQVTM, CDR2 ANQGSEA. The chain's CDR3 is CSVAGLASGESDTQYF. The CDR3 DNA reads TGCAGCGTTGCCGGGTTGGCTAGCGGGGAATCAGATACGCAGTATTTT.

This clonotype was seen more than once but under ten times. The J gene is TRBJ2-3, the V gene TRBV27, with unresolved D. The germline V gene has CDR1 MNHEY and CDR2 SMNVEV (reference sequence). V gave up 5 bases and J gave up 7 bases, with 10 bases separating them. This CDR3 region has 12 residues. The DNA of the CDR3 is TGTGCCAGCAGTCCCCTGGGTTATACGCAGTATTTT. Protein sequence: CASSPLGYTQYF.